The 31 T cell receptor beta chains listed next were all sequenced from one sample in a study of blood T cell repertoires in COVID-19. Method: immunoSEQ multiplex PCR; TCRdb's copy keeps in-frame clones and lacks some. This sample has a few hundred thousand clones, with over 85% found just once. The sequenced material came from PBMCs or T cells enriched from blood (not recorded which). These receptors came from a woman in her 30s who had recovered from COVID-19.

The chain uses TRBV5-6 and TRBJ2-1, with TRBD2 matching over 11 bases. Germline assignment: CDR1 SGHDT and CDR2 YYEEEE. The ends lost 2 bases at V and 7 bases at J; junction bases unmatched: 8. The CDR3 length is 16 residues. In DNA, the CDR3 is TGTGCCAGCAGCTTCGGACTAGCGGGCACCGGGAATGAGCAGTTCTTC. Translating gives CASSFGLAGTGNEQFF.

This clone was observed once. This chain joins TRBV4-1 and TRBJ1-2; D is undetermined. This CDR3 spans 13 amino acids. The V and J ends lost 0 bases and 9 bases respectively, with 11 bases between them. CDR1 is MGHRA, CDR2 YSYEKL, per germline. For the CDR3, the DNA is TGCGCCAGCAGCCAAGAGAGTGGGCCGAGCTACACCTTC. Protein: CASSQESGPSYTF.

This chain joins TRBV18 and TRBJ1-2; 9 nucleotides line up with TRBD1. From germline, CDR1 is KGHSH and CDR2 LQKENI. Trimming at V came to 4 bases and at J to 8 bases, leaving 11 bases not matched to a gene. The CDR3 runs to 15 residues. The CDR3 DNA follows: TGTGCCAGCTCACTTCGGGACAGGGTTTTGGTCGGCTACACCTTC. It is translated as CASSLRDRVLVGYTF.

The chain combines TRBV7-2 with TRBJ1-5, with D perhaps matching TRBD1 (5 bases). The CDR3 covers 13 residues. Trimming stripped 3 bases from V and 5 bases from J, with 8 bases between. Germline V gene lookup returns CDR1 SGHTA and CDR2 FQGNSA. The CDR3 DNA sequence: TGTGCCAGCAGCTTGTGGGGGGATCAGCCCCAGCATTTT. This encodes CASSLWGDQPQHF.

This chain joins TRBV18 and TRBJ1-1; the D gene is possibly TRBD1 (6 bases). The CDR3 contains 14 residues. Germline CDR1 is KGHSH and CDR2 is LQKENI. Trimming stripped 2 bases from V and 5 bases from J, with 12 bases between. The CDR3 spells CASSPGSRGTEAFF. CDR3 DNA: TGTGCCAGCTCACCAGGGAGTAGGGGGACTGAAGCTTTCTTT.

The chain recombines TRBV29-1 with TRBJ2-1; no clear D gene. The CDR3 extends over 13 amino acids. The germline V gene encodes CDR1 SQVTM and CDR2 ANQGSEA. Between the trimmed V and J ends, which lost 1 base and 6 bases, there was a span of 10 bases. Here the CDR3 reads CSVEGPASNEQFF. The DNA for the CDR3 is TGCAGCGTTGAAGGGCCAGCGAGCAATGAGCAGTTCTTC.

The genes are TRBV11-2 and TRBJ2-7; 9 bases agree with TRBD2. The CDR3 is 15 amino acids. CDR1 is SGHAT and CDR2 is FQNNGV in the germline V gene. Trimming at V came to 3 bases and at J to 6 bases, leaving 9 bases not matched to a gene. The CDR3 sequence is CASSFLGGRVSEQYF. The CDR3 DNA follows: TGTGCCAGCAGCTTCCTGGGCGGGAGGGTCTCCGAGCAGTACTTC.

The chain links TRBV10-3 to TRBJ2-1; perhaps TRBD2 as D (5 bases). The CDR3 length is 16 residues. V shed 11 bases and J shed 0 bases, with 20 bases lying between them. CDR1 and CDR2 from the germline V gene are ENHRY and SYGVKD. CDR3 sequence (DNA): TGTGCCGTCGCCCGTGACTGGGGAGACTCCTACAATGAGCAGTTCTTC. This gives the protein CAVARDWGDSYNEQFF.

V is TRBV28 and J is TRBJ2-7; the D gene is possibly TRBD1 (6 bases). CDR1 is MDHEN and CDR2 is SYDVKM in the germline V gene. The length of the CDR3 is 16 residues. Trimming pared 8 bases from V and 1 base from J, leaving 21 bases between. Here the CDR3 reads CASLLRTGRGSYEQYF. CDR3 nucleotides: TGTGCCAGCTTACTACGAACAGGGAGAGGATCCTACGAGCAGTACTTC.

The chain uses TRBV7-9 and TRBJ1-4; D gene uncertain. Trimming cost V 1 base and J 4 bases, with 10 bases left between them. The length of the CDR3 is 15 residues. Germline V lookup: CDR1 SEHNR, CDR2 FQNEAQ (reference sequence). The CDR3 is CASSLGGGVNEKLFF. DNA for the CDR3: TGTGCCAGCAGCTTAGGTGGCGGGGTTAATGAAAAACTGTTTTTT.

The chain uses TRBV5-1 and TRBJ2-5, with 11 bases lining up with TRBD2. The CDR3 is 19 residues long. CDR1 is SGHRS and CDR2 is YFSETQ in the germline V gene. Unmatched junction bases numbered 18, after V lost 3 bases and J lost 5 bases. The CDR3: CASSSGGRTGLADLETQYF. The CDR3 DNA reads TGCGCCAGCAGCTCTGGTGGACGCACGGGACTAGCGGATCTGGAGACCCAGTACTTC.

This chain links TRBV4-1 with TRBJ1-2; 8 bases fit TRBD1. This CDR3 has 18 residues. Germline loops: CDR1 MGHRA, CDR2 YSYEKL. With V trimmed by 2 bases and J by 5 bases, 16 bases remained unmatched. The CDR3 sequence: CASSQPGGQDLKGYGYTF. The CDR3 DNA sequence: TGCGCCAGCAGCCAACCGGGGGGACAGGACCTAAAAGGGTATGGCTACACCTTC.

J is TRBJ1-6 and V is TRBV5-1; 8 bases fit TRBD1. This CDR3 contains 16 residues. Germline CDR1 reads SGHRS; CDR2 reads YFSETQ. After removal of 4 bases from V and 9 bases from J, the junction contained 12 bases not matched to a gene. CDR3 amino acids: CASSADRGGGGSPLHF. The CDR3 nucleotides are TGCGCCAGCAGCGCTGACAGGGGAGGTGGTGGTTCACCCCTCCACTTT.

This clone was seen only once. This rearrangement joins TRBV12-3 or TRBV12-4 to TRBJ1-2; D is possibly TRBD1 (6 bases). The CDR3 consists of 13 residues. Trimming shortened V by 5 bases and J by 2 bases, and 9 bases separated the two germline ends. The CDR3 spells CASSQTGNYGYTF. CDR3 coding DNA: TGTGCCAGCAGTCAAACAGGGAACTATGGCTACACCTTC.

This chain links TRBV29-1 with TRBJ2-6; maybe TRBD2 (6 bases). V was pared by 4 bases and J by 4 bases, with 20 bases between. CDR3 size: 17 residues. In germline, CDR1 is SQVTM, CDR2 ANQGSEA. CDR3 bases: TGCAGCGTTGCCTTACTCGGGGGTACCGACGGGGCCAACGTCCTGACTTTC. This sequence encodes CSVALLGGTDGANVLTF.

This clone was counted once. The chain is built from TRBV6-5 and TRBJ1-6; D ambiguous. This CDR3 has 14 amino acids. The V gene's germline CDR1 is MNHEY and CDR2 SVGAGI. Trimming removed 7 bases from V and 8 bases from J, with 15 bases in between. The CDR3: CASNPYGLHSPLHF. The CDR3 DNA follows: TGTGCCAGCAACCCTTACGGTCTTCATTCACCCCTCCACTTT.

V is TRBV7-6 and J is TRBJ2-7, with D perhaps TRBD2 (5 bases). This CDR3 is built from 14 residues. The V gene's germline CDR1 is SGHVS and CDR2 FNYEAQ. V lost 5 bases to trimming and J lost 4 bases, with 15 bases between them. CDR3 nucleotides: TGTGCCAGCAGCCAAACTAGACTACCTTACGAGCAGTACTTC. Its protein product is CASSQTRLPYEQYF.

This chain uses TRBV5-6 with TRBJ1-5, with D possibly being TRBD1 (6 bases). Trimming removed 3 bases at V and 3 bases at J, with 10 bases between. The germline V gene has CDR1 SGHDT and CDR2 YYEEEE. The CDR3 covers 14 residues. The CDR3 protein is CASSSGQSNQPQHF. The DNA for the CDR3 is TGTGCCAGCAGCTCCGGACAGTCCAATCAGCCCCAGCATTTT. Looking up the rest from reference TRBV5-6 and TRBJ1-5 gives the full variable domain: DAGVTQSPTHLIKTRGQQVTLRCSPKSGHDTVSWYQQALGQGPQFIFQYYEEEERQRGNFPDRFSGHQFPNYSSELNVNALLLGDSALYLCASSSGQSNQPQHFGDGTRLSIL.

This rearrangement joins TRBV5-8 to TRBJ2-1; 9 positions agree with TRBD1. The CDR3 has 15 amino acids. J was trimmed by 1 base and V by 3 bases; bases with no gene match: 2. From germline, CDR1 is SGHTS and CDR2 YDEGEE. The CDR3 spells CASSSDRGSYNEQFF. Written as DNA, the CDR3 is TGTGCCAGCAGCTCGGACAGGGGTTCCTACAATGAGCAGTTCTTC.

V usage is TRBV9 and J usage is TRBJ2-7; 8 positions match TRBD2. The CDR3 extends over 15 amino acids. CDR1 is SGDLS, CDR2 YYNGEE, per germline. The V and J ends lost 0 bases and 4 bases, in that order; junction bases with no gene match: 6. The DNA of the CDR3 is TGTGCCAGCAGCGTAGGCACTAGCGGACTTTACGAGCAGTACTTC. Protein sequence: CASSVGTSGLYEQYF.

This chain links TRBV19 with TRBJ2-3; TRBD2 agrees at 7 bases. J gave up 4 bases and V 4 bases, and 14 bases lay outside the gene matches. The CDR3 sequence is 17 residues long. Germline assignment: CDR1 LNHDA and CDR2 SQIVND (reference sequence). The CDR3 region is CASSTPRLRGFADTQYF. Here the CDR3 DNA reads TGTGCCAGTAGTACCCCCCGGTTGCGGGGGTTCGCAGATACGCAGTATTTT.

This clone was counted between two and nine times. The chain combines TRBV19 with TRBJ1-4; D unclear. The CDR3 has 14 amino acids. V was pared by 7 bases and J by 1 base, with 10 bases between. Germline loops: CDR1 LNHDA, CDR2 SQIVND (reference sequence). The CDR3 spells CASTARGTNEKLFF. The DNA of the CDR3 is TGTGCCAGTACTGCCCGGGGAACTAATGAAAAACTGTTTTTT.

The chain is built from TRBV19 and TRBJ1-2; D is uncertain. This CDR3 has 12 residues. Germline V gives CDR1 LNHDA, CDR2 SQIVND (reference sequence). V was pared by 6 bases and J by 4 bases, with 9 bases between. CDR3 coding DNA: TGTGCCAGTAGCTTCTTGGCCTATGGCTACACCTTC. Translation: CASSFLAYGYTF.

The genes are TRBV10-1 and TRBJ1-1; weak D call: TRBD1 (6 bases). Per the germline V gene, CDR1 is WNHNN and CDR2 is SYGVQD (reference sequence). V lost 10 bases and J lost 10, with 22 bases in between. The CDR3 spans 13 residues. In DNA, the CDR3 is TGCGCCAACACAGATACAGGGATAGAGGGAGCTTTCTTT. This codes for CANTDTGIEGAFF.

This chain connects TRBV27 to TRBJ2-1; D unclear. The germline gives CDR1 MNHEY, CDR2 SMNVEV (reference sequence). V dropped 6 bases and J dropped 0 bases, with 12 bases sitting between them. There are 15 residues in the CDR3. CDR3 bases: TGTGCCAGCAGCCGCATTACGAGCTCCTACAATGAGCAGTTCTTC. Translated, it gives CASSRITSSYNEQFF.

This chain links TRBV14 with TRBJ2-7, with 7 bases identical to TRBD2. This CDR3 contains 14 residues. CDR1 is SGHDN and CDR2 is FVKESK in the germline V gene. The junction had 6 bases not matched to a gene; V was cut back by 0 bases and J by 7 bases. This CDR3 reads CASSQEGGGWEQYF. CDR3 sequence (DNA): TGTGCCAGCAGCCAAGAGGGCGGGGGTTGGGAGCAGTACTTC.

V and J are TRBV4-3 and TRBJ2-1; no clear D. V lost 0 bases and J lost 4, with 28 bases in between. The CDR3 consists of 21 residues. Germline loops: CDR1 LGHNA, CDR2 YSLEER. The DNA of the CDR3 is TGCGCCAGCAGCCAAGATTGGTCGAGCGCCGGTAGATTAGGCCCTTACAATGAGCAGTTCTTC. Its translation is CASSQDWSSAGRLGPYNEQFF.

The chain combines TRBV4-1 with TRBJ2-2, with TRBD1 matching over 7 bases. The junction had 5 bases not matched to a gene; V was cut back by 4 bases and J by 0 bases. The germline gives CDR1 MGHRA, CDR2 YSYEKL. The CDR3 extends over 16 amino acids. Written as DNA, the CDR3 is TGCGCCAGCAGCCCGATAGGGGGCTCGAACACCGGGGAGCTGTTTTTT. Its translation: CASSPIGGSNTGELFF.

J is TRBJ1-4 and V is TRBV9; 7 bases map to TRBD1. The CDR3 runs 16 residues. Germline V gene sequence: CDR1 SGDLS, CDR2 YYNGEE. V dropped 4 bases and J dropped 3; count of bases not matched to a gene: 9. Written as DNA, the CDR3 is TGTGCCAGCAGCTCATCAAGACAGGGTCCTAATGAAAAACTGTTTTTT. Its translation is CASSSSRQGPNEKLFF.

In this sample, this clone turned up once. The rearrangement joins TRBV19 to TRBJ1-5; 7 nucleotides align to TRBD1. V gave up 7 bases and J gave up 0 bases; unmatched junction bases: 12. Germline V gives CDR1 LNHDA, CDR2 SQIVND (reference sequence). The CDR3 is 17 amino acids. DNA of the CDR3: TGTGCCAGTACCCCCCGCGACAGGGCTAATAGCAATCAGCCCCAGCATTTT. Its protein product is CASTPRDRANSNQPQHF.

J is TRBJ1-1 and V is TRBV5-1; D remains ambiguous. V was cut by 4 bases and J by 1 base, with 20 bases left in between. This CDR3 comprises 17 residues. Germline CDR1 reads SGHRS; CDR2 reads YFSETQ. CDR3 in amino acids: CASSTQLWENSNTEAFF. The CDR3 nucleotides read TGCGCCAGCAGCACCCAATTGTGGGAGAATTCGAACACTGAAGCTTTCTTT.